The rows below give T cell receptor beta chains drawn from one sample of a study of Ad26.COV2.S vaccination and SARS-CoV-2 variants. TCRdb keeps only in-frame clones here, not all; method: immunoSEQ multiplex PCR. The sample yields 380,000 or so clones, 75% to 90% seen once. Sequencing used peripheral blood, obtained in a trial of Ad26.COV2.S vaccine versus placebo. These receptors all stem from a person aged 18-65 years who received the Ad26.COV2.S COVID-19 vaccine or a placebo. CDR3s include the opening cysteine and the closing phenylalanine or tryptophan. Each record gives: D gene, clone size, J gene, V gene, CDR3 protein, CDR3 DNA. The D gene is left open where the match is weak. Rows give clone size only sometimes, using once, few, many, or a class for an expanded clone.

TRBD1 NA TRBJ1-4 TRBV5-6 CASSPGGGQGEKLFF TGTGCCAGCAGCCCAGGGGGAGGACAGGGTGAAAAACTGTTTTTT
NA NA TRBJ2-7 TRBV11-2 CASSSRQGGEQYF TGTGCCAGCAGCTCTCGACAGGGAGGCGAGCAGTACTTC
TRBD1 once TRBJ1-2 TRBV28 CASSQDRGLYGYTF TGTGCCAGCAGCCAGGACAGGGGGCTTTATGGCTACACCTTC
NA NA TRBJ2-1 TRBV24-1 CATAAGADEGEQFF TGTGCCACCGCAGCAGGGGCAGATGAAGGTGAGCAGTTCTTC
NA once TRBJ2-1 TRBV2 CASSEGLQATEQFF TGTGCCAGCAGTGAAGGACTCCAGGCGACTGAGCAGTTCTTC
NA NA TRBJ1-1 TRBV29-1 CSVVRNTEAFF TGCAGCGTTGTCCGGAACACTGAAGCTTTCTTT
NA NA TRBJ2-1 TRBV27 CASSLGAGYYNEQFF TGTGCCAGCAGTTTAGGGGCGGGGTACTACAATGAGCAGTTCTTC
NA NA TRBJ2-1 TRBV7-9 CASHGTLGYNEQFF TGTGCCAGCCATGGGACTTTGGGCTACAATGAGCAGTTCTTC
NA NA TRBJ2-1 TRBV12-3/TRBV12-4 CASSWGVDEQFF TGTGCCAGCAGTTGGGGCGTAGATGAGCAGTTCTTC
TRBD2 NA TRBJ2-1 TRBV9 CASSDELAGVVEQFF TGTGCCAGCAGCGACGAACTAGCGGGAGTGGTTGAGCAGTTCTTC
TRBD2 NA TRBJ2-1 TRBV19 CASSPGTTRREQFF TGTGCCAGTAGCCCCGGGACTACCCGCCGAGAGCAGTTCTTC
NA NA TRBJ2-7 TRBV10-1 CASKVARSYEQYF TGCGCCAGCAAGGTTGCGCGCTCCTACGAGCAGTACTTC
NA NA TRBJ2-2 TRBV6-1 CASSDSYRNTGELFF TGTGCCAGCAGTGATAGTTATCGAAACACCGGGGAGCTGTTTTTT
NA NA TRBJ1-5 TRBV7-2 CASSLAPRESNQPQHF TGTGCCAGCAGCTTAGCGCCCAGGGAGTCCAATCAGCCCCAGCATTTT
NA NA TRBJ2-3 TRBV5-1 CASSLASGSGTDTQYF TGCGCCAGCAGCTTGGCCTCTGGATCTGGCACAGATACGCAGTATTTT
NA NA TRBJ2-3 TRBV7-2 CASSQRQESTDTQYF TGTGCCAGCAGTCAAAGACAGGAAAGCACAGATACGCAGTATTTT
NA once TRBJ2-1 TRBV7-9 CASSVRSNEQFF TGTGCCAGCAGCGTCAGGTCGAATGAGCAGTTCTTC
NA NA TRBJ1-1 TRBV19 CASGPRMNTEAFF TGTGCCAGTGGTCCCAGGATGAACACTGAAGCTTTCTTT
NA NA TRBJ2-2 TRBV25-1 CASSESINTGELFF TGTGCCAGCAGTGAATCCATTAACACCGGGGAGCTGTTTTTT
NA NA TRBJ1-1 TRBV10-3 CAISEGGVVTEAFF TGTGCCATCAGTGAAGGGGGGGTGGTCACTGAAGCTTTCTTT
NA NA TRBJ2-7 TRBV28 CASSFRGLSYEQYF TGTGCCAGCAGTTTCAGGGGCCTGTCCTACGAGCAGTACTTC
NA NA TRBJ2-5 TRBV6-5 CASSYMAGETQYF TGTGCCAGCAGTTACATGGCAGGAGAGACCCAGTACTTC
NA NA TRBJ1-5 TRBV19 CASSIQGQPQPQHF TGTGCCAGTAGTATACAGGGGCAGCCTCAGCCCCAGCATTTT
TRBD1 NA TRBJ1-5 TRBV19 CASSIGTGNQPQHF TGTGCCAGTAGTATCGGGACAGGCAATCAGCCCCAGCATTTT
NA few TRBJ2-2 TRBV7-2 CASSLQGAGELFF TGTGCCAGCAGCTTGCAGGGCGCCGGGGAGCTGTTTTTT
TRBD2 NA TRBJ2-1 TRBV11-2 CASSQGLAGYNEQFF TGTGCCAGCAGCCAAGGACTAGCGGGCTACAATGAGCAGTTCTTC
NA NA TRBJ1-2 TRBV4-1 CASSQSGVHYGYTF TGCGCCAGCAGCCAATCAGGGGTTCACTATGGCTACACCTTC
NA once TRBJ2-7 TRBV7-9 CASSRTPSYEQYF TGTGCCAGCAGCCGTACCCCCTCCTACGAGCAGTACTTC
NA NA TRBJ1-3 TRBV18 CASSEYRAGSSGNTIYF TGTGCCAGCTCTGAGTACCGAGCTGGGTCCTCTGGAAACACCATATATTTT
TRBD1 NA TRBJ2-1 TRBV6-1 CASSEPGQGKSEQFF TGTGCCAGCAGTGAGCCGGGACAGGGGAAGAGTGAGCAGTTCTTC
NA NA TRBJ2-1 TRBV19 CASSIGYNEQFF TGTGCCAGTAGTATTGGGTACAATGAGCAGTTCTTC
NA many TRBJ2-1 TRBV20-1 CSAERSREQFF TGCAGTGCTGAGAGGTCGCGGGAGCAGTTCTTC
TRBD2 NA TRBJ2-1 TRBV19 CASNRAGEGRNEQFF TGTGCCAGTAATAGAGCGGGAGAGGGTAGAAATGAGCAGTTCTTC
NA NA TRBJ1-5 TRBV5-1 CASSLDGDQPQHF TGCGCCAGCAGCTTGGATGGAGATCAGCCCCAGCATTTT
TRBD1 NA TRBJ1-2 TRBV28 CASSSPQTGGYTF TGTGCCAGCAGTTCCCCCCAGACAGGGGGCTACACCTTC
NA NA TRBJ1-1 TRBV27 CASSSPPSVGYTEAFF TGTGCCAGCAGTTCCCCCCCGAGTGTTGGATACACTGAAGCTTTCTTT
NA NA TRBJ2-7 TRBV27 CASSPRDLGYYEQYF TGTGCCAGCAGTCCCAGAGACCTTGGGTACTACGAGCAGTACTTC
NA NA TRBJ2-3 TRBV27 CASWKPGPNTQYF TGTGCCAGCTGGAAACCCGGGCCCAATACGCAGTATTTT
TRBD1 NA TRBJ2-3 TRBV5-6 CASSTRQGVSTDTQYF TGTGCCAGCAGCACCCGACAGGGCGTGAGCACAGATACGCAGTATTTT
NA NA TRBJ1-1 TRBV6-5 CASSLGRTEAFF TGTGCCAGCAGTTTGGGTAGGACTGAAGCTTTCTTT
NA NA TRBJ2-3 TRBV7-2 CASSLAGGVRTDTQYF TGTGCCAGCAGCTTAGCTGGCGGGGTTCGCACAGATACGCAGTATTTT
NA NA TRBJ2-3 TRBV2 CASSEWSGSTDTQYF TGTGCCAGCAGTGAATGGAGCGGTTCCACAGATACGCAGTATTTT
NA NA TRBJ1-2 TRBV23-1 CASSPDSNYGYTF TGCGCCAGCAGTCCGGACAGTAACTATGGCTACACCTTC
TRBD2 NA TRBJ2-7 TRBV5-1 CASSSLSGSSYEQYF TGCGCCAGCAGCTCGCTTAGCGGGTCCTCCTACGAGCAGTACTTC
NA NA TRBJ1-5 TRBV28 CASSHPGGVSNQPQHF TGTGCCAGCAGTCATCCGGGCGGGGTAAGCAATCAGCCCCAGCATTTT
NA NA TRBJ2-7 TRBV19 CASSILYEGPSSYEQYF TGTGCCAGTAGTATCCTCTACGAGGGGCCGAGCTCCTACGAGCAGTACTTC
NA few TRBJ2-5 TRBV4-2 CASSQDRPLGTQYF TGTGCCAGCAGCCAAGATCGGCCTCTGGGGACCCAGTACTTC
NA many TRBJ1-6 TRBV6-5 CASSYRDLYNSPLHF TGTGCCAGCAGTTACCGGGACCTCTATAATTCACCCCTCCACTTT
NA NA TRBJ2-7 TRBV18 CASSPGGDREQYF TGTGCCAGCTCGCCTGGAGGGGACCGCGAGCAGTACTTC
NA NA TRBJ2-3 TRBV15 CATSIGTSTDTQYF TGTGCCACCAGCATCGGGACTAGCACAGATACGCAGTATTTT
NA NA TRBJ1-2 TRBV19 CASSIQGMYGYTF TGTGCCAGTAGTATACAGGGGATGTATGGCTACACCTTC
NA NA TRBJ2-2 TRBV5-4 CASSPGRGRNTGELFF TGTGCCAGCAGCCCGGGCCGGGGACGGAACACCGGGGAGCTGTTTTTT
TRBD1 once TRBJ2-5 TRBV27 CASSLWQGAGETQYF TGTGCCAGCAGTTTATGGCAGGGGGCTGGGGAGACCCAGTACTTC
NA NA TRBJ1-1 TRBV7-9 CASSLVAENTEAFF TGTGCCAGCAGCTTAGTCGCCGAAAACACTGAAGCTTTCTTT
NA few TRBJ1-2 TRBV27 CASSPTGTRRRSYGYTF TGTGCCAGCAGCCCAACTGGGACACGGAGGCGCAGCTATGGCTACACCTTC
NA NA TRBJ2-2 TRBV7-9 CASSELWSGELFF TGTGCCAGCAGCGAATTGTGGTCCGGGGAGCTGTTTTTT
NA NA TRBJ2-1 TRBV13 CASSLVGAGYNEQFF TGTGCCAGCAGCTTAGTGGGGGCGGGATACAATGAGCAGTTCTTC
NA NA TRBJ2-5 TRBV6-6 CASTTDPRETQYF TGTGCCAGCACCACAGACCCTAGGGAGACCCAGTACTTC
NA NA TRBJ2-4 TRBV6-2/TRBV6-3 CASSYSRPTNIQYF TGTGCCAGCAGTTACTCCAGGCCTACAAACATTCAGTACTTC
NA few TRBJ2-3 TRBV7-8 CASSRRTDTQYF TGTGCCAGCAGCCGCCGCACAGATACGCAGTATTTT